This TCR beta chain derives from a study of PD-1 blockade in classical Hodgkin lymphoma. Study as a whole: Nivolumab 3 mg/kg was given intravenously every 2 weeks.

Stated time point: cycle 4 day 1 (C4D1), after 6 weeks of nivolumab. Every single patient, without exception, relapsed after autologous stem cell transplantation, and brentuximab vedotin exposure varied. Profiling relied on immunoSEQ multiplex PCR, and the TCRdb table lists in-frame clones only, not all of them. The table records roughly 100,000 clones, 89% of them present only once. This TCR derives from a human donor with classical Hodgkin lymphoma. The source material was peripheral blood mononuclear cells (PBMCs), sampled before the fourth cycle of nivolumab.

The CDR3 region is CASSNRGGNEKLFF. CDR3 coding DNA: TGTGCCAGCAGCAACAGGGGCGGGAATGAAAAACTGTTTTTT. This chain joins TRBV9 and TRBJ1-4; 7 nucleotides line up with TRBD1. Germline assignment: CDR1 SGDLS and CDR2 YYNGEE. The CDR3 sequence is 14 residues long. V lost 4 bases to trimming and J lost 5 bases; unmatched junction nucleotides: 5.